The rows below give T cell receptor beta chains drawn from one sample of a study of molecular identifiers for immune sequencing clone quantification. TCRdb ran MiXCR on the PCR reads and lists one entry per CDR3 protein. The sample shows 45,000 to 65,000 distinct CDR3 sequences, under 30% of them seen only once. Sequenced input: naive CD8+ T cells from blood, with Jurkat cell RNA spiked in. The receptors derive from a human donor in good health. Some libraries in this study had Jurkat cell RNA spiked in. Both conserved end residues are part of each CDR3. D genes are given only for firm matches. Size is omitted from some rows. Given values are once, few, many or a class for expanded clones.

clone_size j_call v_call d_call cdr3_nt cdr3_aa
many TRBJ1-1 TRBV4-1 NA TGCGCCAGCAGCCAAACAGGGTCTGGGGCTTTCTTT CASSQTGSGAFF
NA TRBJ2-1 TRBV12-3/TRBV12-4 TRBD2 TGTGCCAGCAGTCGGGGTAGCGGGGGAGTGTACAATGAGCAGTTCTTC CASSRGSGGVYNEQFF
many TRBJ2-3 TRBV14 NA TGTGCCAGCAGCCAAGACTACACAGATACGCAGTATTTT CASSQDYTDTQYF
once TRBJ2-5 TRBV6-2/TRBV6-3 NA TGTGCCAGCAGTTACTCGAAGGGCCAGTACTTC CASSYSKGQYF
many TRBJ2-5 TRBV7-9 NA TGTGCCAGCAGCCAGGGTGGCTTGACGTACCAAGAGACCCAGTACTTC CASSQGGLTYQETQYF
NA TRBJ1-1 TRBV27 NA TGTGCCAGCAGTTTAAGGAGGTCCGCTGAAGCTTTCTTT CASSLRRSAEAFF
many TRBJ2-3 TRBV5-6 TRBD2 TGTGCCAGCAGCAAATCTACTAGCGGGGGGCCCACAGATACGCAGTATTTT CASSKSTSGGPTDTQYF
many TRBJ1-5 TRBV28 NA TGTGCCAGCAGTTTATGGACCGAAATTAGCAATCAGCCCCAGCATTTT CASSLWTEISNQPQHF
many TRBJ2-7 TRBV28 NA TGTGCCAGCAGTTTTGGGGTCGAGCAGTACTTC CASSFGVEQYF
many TRBJ2-1 TRBV29-1 TRBD2 TGCAGCGTTGCCCGATACACTCTAGCGGGGGCCTCTACGGATGAGCAGTTCTTC CSVARYTLAGASTDEQFF
NA TRBJ2-1 TRBV19 TRBD2 TGTGCCAGTAAGCGACTAGCGGGGGGCATCGAGCAGTTCTTC CASKRLAGGIEQFF
many TRBJ2-5 TRBV4-1 NA TGCGCCAGCAGCCAAGATACTGCGTTAGCTGTTCACTTC CASSQDTALAVHF
many TRBJ2-5 TRBV5-4 NA TGTGCCAGCAGCCCGGACAGATGGGAGACCCAGTACTTC CASSPDRWETQYF
many TRBJ1-5 TRBV7-2 NA TGTGCCAGCAGCCCGTTGGCGGAGAATAGCAATCAGCCCCAGCATTTT CASSPLAENSNQPQHF
many TRBJ1-1 TRBV28 NA TGTGCCAGCAGTCCGGACGGACTGGTGAACACTGAAGCTTTCTTT CASSPDGLVNTEAFF
NA TRBJ2-7 TRBV27 NA TGTGCCTGCAGTGTCCGGGACTCCTACGAGCAGTACTTC CACSVRDSYEQYF
many TRBJ2-7 TRBV5-8 NA TGTGCCAGCAGCTTGGCCCCCGGGGGTTCATTTATCTCCTACGAGCAGTACTTC CASSLAPGGSFISYEQYF
few TRBJ2-7 TRBV7-2 TRBD2 TGTGCCAGCAGCCCAACACTAGCGGGGGCCTACGAGCAGTACTTC CASSPTLAGAYEQYF
many TRBJ2-3 TRBV9 TRBD2 TGTGCCAGCAGCGTAATGGCGGGGGGCCCCACAGATACGCAGTATTTT CASSVMAGGPTDTQYF
few TRBJ2-5 TRBV27 NA TGTGCCAGCAGTTCGGGACTTAATATTGGGGAGACCCAGTACTTC CASSSGLNIGETQYF
many TRBJ2-5 TRBV7-2 NA TGTGCCAGCAGCTTACAGCGTAACTTCCAAGAGACCCAGTACTTC CASSLQRNFQETQYF
NA TRBJ1-1 TRBV6-4 NA TGTGCCAACAGCGGCGCTATGGACACTGAAGCTTTCTTT CANSGAMDTEAFF
many TRBJ1-1 TRBV28 NA TGTGCCAGCAGCCCCCCGGGACAACTCATGAACACTGAAGCTTTCTTT CASSPPGQLMNTEAFF
many TRBJ1-4 TRBV7-9 TRBD1 TGTGCCAGCAGCTCCTCCTTTAGGACAGGGGGCCCAACTAATGAAAAACTGTTTTTT CASSSSFRTGGPTNEKLFF